The rows below give T cell receptor beta chains drawn from one sample of a study of blood T cell repertoires in COVID-19. TCRdb's copy holds only in-frame clones and misses some; the assay was immunoSEQ multiplex PCR. The data contain approximately 50,000 clones, around 80% of them seen just once; the ten biggest clones take up around 5.2%. The specimen sequenced was peripheral blood. Receptor source: a human donor in a cohort sampled during active COVID-19. Both conserved end residues are part of each CDR3. A D gene is named only where the DNA matches it firmly. Size is stated for part of the rows, as once, few or many counts, or as a class when the clone is expanded.

NA TRBJ2-3 14 TRBV5-4 NA CASSSGQHTDTQYF TGTGCCAGCAGCTCAGGACAGCACACAGATACGCAGTATTTT
NA TRBJ1-5 13 TRBV7-9 TRBD1 CASSLGQHQPQHF TGTGCCAGCAGCTTGGGACAGCATCAGCCCCAGCATTTT
NA TRBJ1-4 17 TRBV7-8 TRBD1 CASSFGQAGATNEKLFF TGTGCCAGCAGCTTCGGACAGGCGGGTGCAACTAATGAAAAACTGTTTTTT
NA TRBJ1-3 16 TRBV3-1/TRBV3-2 NA CASSLVAGASGNTIYF TGTGCCAGCAGCCTCGTGGCTGGGGCCTCTGGAAACACCATATATTTT
NA TRBJ2-4 14 TRBV3-1/TRBV3-2 TRBD1 CASSPRGYRDIQYF TGTGCCAGCAGCCCCAGGGGGTATAGGGACATTCAGTACTTC
NA TRBJ2-5 13 TRBV7-9 NA CASSPPRGETQYF TGTGCCAGCAGCCCCCCACGGGGGGAGACCCAGTACTTC
NA TRBJ2-1 14 TRBV10-1 TRBD2 CASSESGGGNEQFF TGCGCCAGCAGTGAGTCGGGGGGGGGAAATGAGCAGTTCTTC
NA TRBJ2-4 14 TRBV3-1/TRBV3-2 TRBD2 CASSQGLAGVIQYF TGTGCCAGCAGCCAAGGACTAGCGGGGGTCATTCAGTACTTC
NA TRBJ1-3 13 TRBV30 NA CAWGDINGNTIYF TGTGCCTGGGGGGACATTAATGGAAACACCATATATTTT
once TRBJ2-2 14 TRBV7-2 TRBD2 CASSFASGVGELFF TGTGCCAGCAGCTTCGCTAGCGGGGTCGGGGAGCTGTTTTTT
NA TRBJ2-7 14 TRBV10-1 NA CASSERMGQGEQYF TGCGCCAGCAGTGAGAGGATGGGGCAGGGCGAGCAGTACTTC
NA TRBJ2-7 16 TRBV6-1 NA CASSVQNRVSAYEQYF TGTGCCAGCAGTGTCCAAAACAGGGTATCGGCCTACGAGCAGTACTTC
NA TRBJ1-1 13 TRBV5-1 TRBD1 CASSDGTVTEAFF TGCGCCAGCAGCGACGGGACAGTCACTGAAGCTTTCTTT
NA TRBJ2-7 18 TRBV4-1 TRBD2 CASSQPPAGSGESYEQYF TGCGCCAGCAGCCAACCTCCGGCGGGCAGCGGGGAATCCTACGAGCAGTACTTC
NA TRBJ2-5 17 TRBV18 TRBD1 CASSPTTGQGTQETQYF TGTGCCAGCTCACCAACCACGGGACAGGGGACCCAAGAGACCCAGTACTTC
NA TRBJ1-6 14 TRBV11-3 TRBD1 CASSRGGQNSPLHF TGTGCCAGCAGCCGAGGGGGCCAAAATTCACCCCTCCACTTT
NA TRBJ1-6 16 TRBV20-1 NA CSASPLGSSYNSPLHF TGCAGTGCTAGTCCATTAGGGAGCTCCTATAATTCACCCCTCCACTTT
NA TRBJ1-5 13 TRBV10-2 NA CASSESKLQPQHF TGCGCCAGCAGTGAGTCGAAACTTCAGCCCCAGCATTTT
once TRBJ2-7 13 TRBV19 TRBD1 CASGPQGGYEQYF TGTGCCAGCGGCCCACAGGGGGGTTACGAGCAGTACTTC
NA TRBJ1-1 13 TRBV5-1 NA CASSIGGRTEAFF TGCGCCAGCAGCATCGGGGGAAGGACTGAAGCTTTCTTT
NA TRBJ1-2 13 TRBV14 NA CASSHRTNYGYTF TGTGCCAGCAGCCACCGGACAAACTATGGCTACACCTTC
NA TRBJ2-2 15 TRBV3-1/TRBV3-2 TRBD1 CASSQPGQITGELFF TGTGCCAGCAGCCAACCGGGACAGATCACCGGGGAGCTGTTTTTT
few TRBJ2-7 18 TRBV27 TRBD1 CASSPHPPRTGLPYEQYF TGTGCCAGCAGCCCTCATCCTCCTAGGACAGGGCTTCCCTACGAGCAGTACTTC
NA TRBJ2-7 10 TRBV6-6 NA CASGQDEQYF TGTGCCAGCGGCCAGGACGAGCAGTACTTC
NA TRBJ2-1 15 TRBV6-4 TRBD2 CASSPGLAEVSEQFF TGTGCCAGCAGTCCCGGACTAGCGGAAGTCAGTGAGCAGTTCTTC
once TRBJ2-7 14 TRBV7-9 NA CASSLQGPSYEQYF TGTGCCAGCAGCTTGCAGGGCCCCTCCTACGAGCAGTACTTC
NA TRBJ2-5 14 TRBV5-4 TRBD2 CASSLTSGGETQYF TGTGCCAGCAGCTTGACTAGCGGGGGAGAGACCCAGTACTTC
NA TRBJ2-5 16 TRBV18 NA CASSTKLQVNQETQYF TGTGCCAGCTCAACTAAATTACAGGTAAATCAAGAGACCCAGTACTTC
NA TRBJ1-2 16 TRBV30 NA CAGVLGGTALGNGYTF TGTGCCGGAGTTCTTGGCGGGACCGCACTCGGAAATGGCTACACCTTC
NA TRBJ1-4 15 TRBV29-1 TRBD1 CSAVPGQGSSEKLFF TGCAGCGCCGTCCCGGGACAGGGCTCAAGTGAAAAACTGTTTTTT
NA TRBJ2-7 15 TRBV6-5 NA CASSYSRDTSYEQYF TGTGCCAGCAGTTATTCCCGGGACACATCCTACGAGCAGTACTTC
NA TRBJ2-2 12 TRBV18 NA CASSSGTGELFF TGTGCCAGCTCCTCCGGCACCGGGGAGCTGTTTTTT
NA TRBJ2-5 14 TRBV2 NA CASSRLVAQETQYF TGTGCCAGCAGTCGACTAGTAGCTCAAGAGACCCAGTACTTC
NA TRBJ2-6 16 TRBV5-5 NA CASRIGMGSGANVLTF TGTGCCAGCCGGATCGGGATGGGCTCTGGGGCCAACGTCCTGACTTTC
NA TRBJ1-5 13 TRBV18 NA CASSANEVQPQHF TGTGCCAGCTCAGCAAACGAGGTTCAGCCCCAGCATTTT
NA TRBJ2-2 17 TRBV7-9 TRBD2 CASSSPRTSGYTGELFF TGTGCCAGCAGCTCGCCTAGGACTAGCGGCTACACCGGGGAGCTGTTTTTT
NA TRBJ2-3 19 TRBV4-1 TRBD2 CASKRVDSGGAMNTDTQYF TGCGCCAGCAAACGAGTGGATAGCGGGGGGGCCATGAACACAGATACGCAGTATTTT
NA TRBJ1-4 15 TRBV24-1 TRBD1 CATSEGQGPNEKLFF TGTGCCACCAGTGAAGGACAGGGACCGAATGAAAAACTGTTTTTT
NA TRBJ1-1 16 TRBV6-2/TRBV6-3 TRBD1 CASSYSARGVNTEAFF TGTGCCAGCAGTTACTCCGCCAGGGGGGTAAACACTGAAGCTTTCTTT
NA TRBJ2-5 17 TRBV5-1 TRBD2 CASSGKLAGGPMETQYF TGCGCCAGCAGCGGAAAATTAGCGGGGGGGCCCATGGAGACCCAGTACTTC